This T cell receptor beta chain emerged from a study of molecular identifiers for immune sequencing clone quantification. The study, taken as a whole, reports: It was shown that clones above 20 RNA copies held over 97% of effector molecules, but under 1% in naive cells.

V was clipped by 10 bases and J by 0 bases, with 13 bases between them. The CDR3 loop spans 14 amino acids. The germline gives CDR1 MNHEY, CDR2 SMNVEV (reference sequence). For naive CD8 T cells, sorting used the CD8+CD4-CCR7+CD45RA+ phenotype. In preparing bulk TCR libraries, previously described methods and listed TCR primers were used. TCRdb used MiXCR to reprocess the PCR reads, holding one entry per CDR3 protein. Found here are approximately 500,000 distinct CDR3 sequences, under 30% of them singletons; the top ten hold about 0.75%. The table lists this clonotype with many counts. Its antigen is unidentified.

The sample was naive CD8+ T cells from blood, with Jurkat cell RNA spiked in. Regarding subset: FACS-sorted CD8+CD4-CCR7+CD45RA+ naive T cells. The chain links TRBV27 to TRBJ1-5; D not certain. The TCR was taken from a human donor in good health. Some libraries in this study had Jurkat cell RNA spiked in. CDR3 coding DNA: TGTGCCACGGGAGAGGCCGGTAGCAATCAGCCCCAGCATTTT. Translated, it gives CATGEAGSNQPQHF.